The clone carrying this T cell receptor beta chain has only a few counts. A single record per CDR3 protein comes from TCRdb applying MiXCR to the RACE reads. The sample yields approximately 350,000 distinct CDR3 sequences, roughly 6.3% seen once. This CDR3 comprises 16 residues. Germline V lookup: CDR1 MNHEY, CDR2 SVGAGI. V was trimmed by 2 bases and J by 5 bases, leaving 17 bases between them. This sample is drawn from a study of human T cells and chemical hapten exposure. Time point reported: patch test 2, 6 weeks after DPC sensitization. Indicated treatment: therapeutic diphenylcyclopropenone sensitization with weekly scalp DPC.

The sequence derives from a woman aged 18-29 years with alopecia areata. Some clones in this sample may be carry-over from other donors' samples. The source material was whole blood, sampled in connection with sensitization to the hapten diphenylcyclopropenone (DPC). The rearrangement uses TRBV6-5 and TRBJ2-3; D is possibly TRBD1 (5 bases). CDR3 sequence reads: CASSYGVTGLGDTQYF. The DNA for the CDR3 is TGTGCCAGCAGTTACGGGGTCACAGGTCTTGGAGATACGCAGTATTTT.